The rows below give T cell receptor beta chains drawn from one sample of a study of blood T cell repertoires in COVID-19. TCRdb's table, derived via immunoSEQ multiplex PCR, lists solely in-frame clones and lacks some. The table records 130,000 or so clones, approximately 88% of them present only once. Input material: peripheral blood. These TCRs come from a man in his forties or fifties with acute or convalescent COVID-19. The CDR3 runs from the conserved cysteine through the conserved F or W. The D gene is left open where the match is weak. Clone size is stated in some rows and not others, as once, few, many or a class when expanded.

size: NA
V: TRBV5-4
D: TRBD1
J: TRBJ2-5
CDR3: CASSLGSGTGGLETQYF
DNA: TGTGCCAGCAGCTTGGGATCCGGGACAGGGGGATTAGAGACCCAGTACTTC

size: NA
V: TRBV5-6
D: NA
J: TRBJ2-2
CDR3: CASSLIVRSNTGELFF
DNA: TGTGCCAGCAGCTTGATTGTGAGATCGAACACCGGGGAGCTGTTTTTT

size: NA
V: TRBV21-1
D: NA
J: TRBJ2-3
CDR3: CASSKLAAWYF
DNA: TGTGCCAGCAGCAAACTAGCGGCCTGGTATTTT

size: NA
V: TRBV19
D: TRBD2
J: TRBJ2-3
CDR3: CASRTSVTSTDTQYF
DNA: TGTGCCAGTAGGACTAGCGTTACTAGCACAGATACGCAGTATTTT

size: NA
V: TRBV2
D: NA
J: TRBJ1-2
CDR3: CASSESSRVYGYTF
DNA: TGTGCCAGCAGTGAGTCGAGCAGGGTCTATGGCTACACCTTC

size: NA
V: TRBV3-1/TRBV3-2
D: NA
J: TRBJ1-4
CDR3: CASSLSGEKLFF
DNA: TGTGCCAGCAGCCTAAGCGGGGAAAAACTGTTTTTT

size: once
V: TRBV18
D: NA
J: TRBJ1-3
CDR3: CASSPVRAPGSTIYF
DNA: TGTGCCAGCTCACCAGTTCGCGCCCCGGGAAGCACCATATATTTT

size: once
V: TRBV19
D: NA
J: TRBJ1-2
CDR3: CASSPSQRGRYYGYTF
DNA: TGTGCCAGTAGTCCCTCACAAAGGGGAAGATACTATGGCTACACCTTC

size: NA
V: TRBV6-5
D: NA
J: TRBJ2-2
CDR3: CASSSPAGGKTGELFF
DNA: TGTGCCAGCAGTTCTCCCGCAGGGGGGAAAACCGGGGAGCTGTTTTTT

size: NA
V: TRBV28
D: NA
J: TRBJ2-7
CDR3: CASSLTVYEQYF
DNA: TGTGCCAGCAGTCTGACAGTCTACGAGCAGTACTTC

size: NA
V: TRBV4-2
D: TRBD2
J: TRBJ2-1
CDR3: CASSQEGGRAYNEQFF
DNA: TGTGCCAGCAGCCAAGAGGGGGGGAGGGCGTACAATGAGCAGTTCTTC

size: NA
V: TRBV5-1
D: NA
J: TRBJ1-1
CDR3: CASSLAVGGQPEAFF
DNA: TGCGCCAGCAGCTTGGCCGTGGGGGGGCAACCTGAAGCTTTCTTT

size: NA
V: TRBV30
D: NA
J: TRBJ1-6
CDR3: CAWSGGGSPLHF
DNA: TGTGCCTGGAGTGGGGGCGGATCACCCCTCCACTTT

size: NA
V: TRBV29-1
D: TRBD1
J: TRBJ1-1
CDR3: CSATRTGKNTEAFF
DNA: TGCAGCGCAACTAGGACAGGGAAGAACACTGAAGCTTTCTTT

size: NA
V: TRBV5-5
D: TRBD2
J: TRBJ2-1
CDR3: CASSLESEVSGRAGNEQFF
DNA: TGTGCCAGCAGCTTGGAGTCCGAAGTTAGCGGGAGAGCAGGTAATGAGCAGTTCTTC

size: NA
V: TRBV5-4
D: TRBD2
J: TRBJ2-3
CDR3: CASSPGGSGRVRVTQYF
DNA: TGTGCCAGCAGCCCAGGGGGTAGCGGGAGAGTGCGGGTTACGCAGTATTTT

size: NA
V: TRBV28
D: NA
J: TRBJ1-1
CDR3: CASYEKLTVKTEAFF
DNA: TGTGCCAGCTATGAGAAGTTAACAGTAAAGACTGAAGCTTTCTTT

size: once
V: TRBV27
D: TRBD1
J: TRBJ1-6
CDR3: CASSYLKPGQGKHSPLHF
DNA: TGTGCCAGCAGTTATCTCAAACCGGGACAGGGGAAGCATTCACCCCTCCACTTT

size: NA
V: TRBV29-1
D: NA
J: TRBJ2-4
CDR3: CSIYRAPKNIQYF
DNA: TGCAGCATATACAGAGCACCCAAAAACATTCAGTACTTC

size: once
V: TRBV7-3
D: TRBD2
J: TRBJ2-1
CDR3: CASSPRTSLNEQFF
DNA: TGTGCCAGCAGCCCTAGGACTAGCCTCAATGAGCAGTTCTTC

size: NA
V: TRBV7-8
D: TRBD2
J: TRBJ2-3
CDR3: CASSLVRGGTDTQYF
DNA: TGTGCCAGCAGCTTAGTCCGGGGGGGCACAGATACGCAGTATTTT

size: once
V: TRBV2
D: NA
J: TRBJ2-2
CDR3: CASRDTENTGELFF
DNA: TGTGCCAGCAGGGACACAGAAAACACCGGGGAGCTGTTTTTT

size: NA
V: TRBV2
D: NA
J: TRBJ1-6
CDR3: CASSEGTNSPLHF
DNA: TGTGCCAGCAGTGAAGGGACAAATTCACCCCTCCACTTT

size: NA
V: TRBV28
D: NA
J: TRBJ2-5
CDR3: CASSLVRLTETQYF
DNA: TGTGCCAGCAGTTTAGTTAGACTAACGGAGACCCAGTACTTC

size: NA
V: TRBV6-6
D: NA
J: TRBJ1-2
CDR3: CASSYSAPDPGGYTF
DNA: TGTGCCAGCAGTTACTCCGCACCAGATCCAGGTGGCTACACCTTC

size: few
V: TRBV5-4
D: TRBD1
J: TRBJ1-1
CDR3: CASSLKGTGVAFF
DNA: TGTGCCAGCAGCCTAAAGGGGACAGGGGTTGCTTTCTTT

size: few
V: TRBV3-1/TRBV3-2
D: TRBD2
J: TRBJ2-7
CDR3: CASRRAGASSYEQYF
DNA: TGTGCCAGCAGGAGAGCGGGGGCAAGTTCCTACGAGCAGTACTTC

size: few
V: TRBV6-5
D: TRBD1
J: TRBJ2-7
CDR3: CASRPGGSYEQYF
DNA: TGTGCCAGCAGACCAGGGGGCTCCTACGAGCAGTACTTC

size: NA
V: TRBV10-3
D: TRBD1
J: TRBJ1-1
CDR3: CAIRPTGGGGSTEAFF
DNA: TGTGCCATCAGGCCGACAGGGGGCGGCGGTAGCACTGAAGCTTTCTTT

size: NA
V: TRBV10-3
D: NA
J: TRBJ1-5
CDR3: CAISESFSGPNQPQHF
DNA: TGTGCCATCAGTGAGTCGTTCTCGGGTCCCAATCAGCCCCAGCATTTT

size: NA
V: TRBV7-9
D: TRBD2
J: TRBJ2-2
CDR3: CASSRGGSNTGELFF
DNA: TGTGCCAGCAGCCGCGGGGGATCGAACACCGGGGAGCTGTTTTTT

size: NA
V: TRBV11-2
D: NA
J: TRBJ2-5
CDR3: CASSSGLQETQYF
DNA: TGTGCCAGCAGCAGCGGACTACAAGAGACCCAGTACTTC

size: NA
V: TRBV3-1/TRBV3-2
D: NA
J: TRBJ1-3
CDR3: CASHHSGAGNTIYF
DNA: TGTGCCAGCCATCACTCTGGAGCTGGAAACACCATATATTTT

size: NA
V: TRBV7-9
D: TRBD1
J: TRBJ1-2
CDR3: CASSLAQMTGGDYGYTF
DNA: TGTGCCAGCAGCTTAGCGCAGATGACAGGGGGTGATTATGGCTACACCTTC

size: once
V: TRBV9
D: NA
J: TRBJ1-2
CDR3: CASSVGGANYGYTF
DNA: TGTGCCAGCAGCGTGGGGGGAGCTAACTATGGCTACACCTTC

size: NA
V: TRBV5-1
D: TRBD2
J: TRBJ2-1
CDR3: CASSSGLAGGSSYNEQFF
DNA: TGCGCCAGCAGTTCGGGACTAGCGGGAGGCAGCTCCTACAATGAGCAGTTCTTC

size: NA
V: TRBV30
D: TRBD1
J: TRBJ1-1
CDR3: CAWSRGQGATEAFF
DNA: TGTGCCTGGAGTAGAGGACAGGGGGCAACTGAAGCTTTCTTT

size: NA
V: TRBV10-3
D: TRBD1
J: TRBJ1-1
CDR3: CAISEGPTGANTEAFF
DNA: TGTGCCATCAGTGAGGGACCAACAGGGGCCAACACTGAAGCTTTCTTT

size: NA
V: TRBV7-9
D: TRBD1
J: TRBJ1-1
CDR3: CASSLRQGPRNTEAFF
DNA: TGTGCCAGCAGCCTACGACAGGGTCCACGAAACACTGAAGCTTTCTTT

size: NA
V: TRBV18
D: NA
J: TRBJ2-1
CDR3: CASSPSAGHEQFF
DNA: TGTGCCAGCTCACCCTCCGCAGGCCATGAGCAGTTCTTC

size: NA
V: TRBV27
D: NA
J: TRBJ1-1
CDR3: CASSQDSSEAFF
DNA: TGTGCCAGCAGTCAGGACAGCTCTGAAGCTTTCTTT

size: NA
V: TRBV28
D: NA
J: TRBJ1-5
CDR3: CASSLYVRSGQPQHF
DNA: TGTGCCAGCAGTTTATACGTCAGGTCAGGTCAGCCCCAGCATTTT

size: NA
V: TRBV7-2
D: TRBD1
J: TRBJ2-5
CDR3: CASSRDRVGETQYF
DNA: TGTGCCAGCAGCAGAGACAGGGTTGGGGAGACCCAGTACTTC

size: NA
V: TRBV18
D: TRBD1
J: TRBJ1-5
CDR3: CASSPAGQGGGQPQHF
DNA: TGTGCCAGCTCACCCGCTGGACAGGGGGGAGGTCAGCCCCAGCATTTT

size: NA
V: TRBV5-1
D: TRBD1
J: TRBJ1-1
CDR3: CASSAQGASTEAFF
DNA: TGCGCCAGCAGCGCACAGGGGGCGAGCACTGAAGCTTTCTTT

size: few
V: TRBV5-1
D: NA
J: TRBJ1-6
CDR3: CASSPTGSGKNSPLHF
DNA: TGCGCCAGCAGCCCGACAGGATCGGGGAAAAATTCACCCCTCCACTTT

size: NA
V: TRBV11-3
D: TRBD1
J: TRBJ2-1
CDR3: CASSLRGTGGGQPQFF
DNA: TGTGCCAGCAGCCTCAGGGGGACAGGGGGCGGCCAGCCCCAGTTCTTC

size: few
V: TRBV25-1
D: NA
J: TRBJ1-2
CDR3: CASSGSWLGGYTF
DNA: TGTGCCAGCAGTGGGAGTTGGTTGGGTGGCTACACCTTC

size: NA
V: TRBV28
D: NA
J: TRBJ1-1
CDR3: CASSLGGGTEAFF
DNA: TGTGCCAGCAGTTTGGGGGGGGGCACTGAAGCTTTCTTT

size: NA
V: TRBV4-1
D: TRBD1
J: TRBJ1-1
CDR3: CASSQVDRGNTEAFF
DNA: TGCGCCAGCAGCCAAGTAGACAGGGGGAACACTGAAGCTTTCTTT

size: NA
V: TRBV6-5
D: NA
J: TRBJ1-5
CDR3: CASTSPGAGAQHF
DNA: TGTGCCAGCACCTCACCGGGAGCGGGGGCCCAGCATTTT

size: few
V: TRBV5-4
D: TRBD1
J: TRBJ1-2
CDR3: CASSPGTGGGYTF
DNA: TGTGCCAGCAGCCCCGGGACAGGCGGTGGCTACACCTTC

size: NA
V: TRBV28
D: NA
J: TRBJ2-7
CDR3: CASSSPGYISYEQYF
DNA: TGTGCCAGCAGTTCACCCGGGTATATTTCCTACGAGCAGTACTTC

size: once
V: TRBV5-1
D: NA
J: TRBJ1-2
CDR3: CASSLSRDSSYGYTF
DNA: TGCGCCAGCAGCTTATCCCGGGACTCCTCCTATGGCTACACCTTC

size: NA
V: TRBV12-5
D: TRBD1
J: TRBJ1-2
CDR3: CASGLTGGSGYTF
DNA: TGTGCTAGTGGTCTCACAGGGGGCAGTGGCTACACCTTC